These 10 T cell receptor beta chains came from one sample sequenced in a study of blood T cells in healthy people across ages. With a J-beta primer mix and a sample-barcoded 5' primer, a second PCR ran about 6 to 11 cycles. TCRdb re-analysed the 5' RACE reads in MiXCR, keeping a single row per CDR3 protein. The data hold 750,000 to 950,000 distinct CDR3 sequences, with about 29% observed a single time. These data were likewise used in another study, on T cells of mothers and their children.

Sequenced input: blood. These receptors came from a woman aged 35 to 49 in good health.

In this sample, this clonotype turned up many times. The chain combines TRBV7-3 with TRBJ2-1, with D unclear. Germline values: CDR1 SGHTA, CDR2 FQGTGA. Trimming shortened V by 2 bases and J by 9 bases, and 11 bases separated the two germline ends. The CDR3 sequence is 13 residues long. The CDR3 DNA reads as TGTGCCAGCAGCTTATTAGGCAACCTTGAGCAGTTCTTC. Amino acids: CASSLLGNLEQFF.

This clonotype appeared a few times. CDR3 sequence (DNA): TGTGCCAGCAGTTACCCGACGGCAACTAATGAAAAACTGTTTTTT. Protein: CASSYPTATNEKLFF. The chain has TRBV6-5 and TRBJ1-4; D not certain. V lost 2 bases to trimming and J lost 0 bases, with 7 bases between them. The CDR3 covers 15 residues. Germline V gene sequence: CDR1 MNHEY, CDR2 SVGAGI.

This clonotype was observed many times. The chain uses TRBV29-1 and TRBJ2-6; D gene unclear. The V gene lost 6 bases and the J gene lost 0 bases, with 3 bases spanning the gap. Germline V gives CDR1 SQVTM, CDR2 ANQGSEA. The CDR3 runs 12 residues. The CDR3 coding sequence is TGCAGCGTGCGCTCTGGGGCCAACGTCCTGACTTTC. Amino acid sequence: CSVRSGANVLTF. The full variable domain, its missing parts supplied by reference TRBV29-1 and TRBJ2-6, is SAVISQKPSRDICQRGTSLTIQCQVDSQVTMMFWYRQQPGQSLTLIATANQGSEATYESGFVIDKFPISRPNLTFSTLTVSNMSPEDSSIYLCSVRSGANVLTFGAGSRLTVL.

The chain employs TRBV20-1 and TRBJ2-7; tentatively, D is TRBD2 (5 bases). The CDR3 has 14 amino acids. Germline V CDR1 and CDR2: DFQATT, SNEGSKA (reference sequence). The V gene lost 1 base and the J gene lost 2 bases, with 12 bases spanning the gap. In DNA form, the CDR3 reads TGCAGTGCTAGAGCACCGGACTTAGCCTACGAGCAGTACTTC. As protein: CSARAPDLAYEQYF.

CDR3 coding DNA: TGCGCCAGCAGGCTGGATGGGGGTGGAGGTCAGCCCCAGCATTTT. Its translation: CASRLDGGGGQPQHF. The chain employs TRBV5-1 and TRBJ1-5; tentatively, D is TRBD1 (5 bases). With 5 bases removed from V and 6 bases from J, the gap between germline ends came to 18 bases. This CDR3 has 15 residues. In germline, CDR1 is SGHRS, CDR2 YFSETQ.

In its sample, this clonotype was seen many times. CDR3 amino acids: CASSYGPGYTF. The CDR3, as DNA: TGTGCCAGCAGTTATGGCCCTGGCTACACCTTC. The rearrangement joins TRBV12-3 or TRBV12-4 to TRBJ1-2, with D hard to call. The V gene lost 4 bases and the J gene lost 7 bases, with 7 bases spanning the gap. The CDR3 spans 11 residues.

V usage is TRBV6-5 and J usage is TRBJ1-1; D remains ambiguous. The CDR3 sequence is 11 residues long. Germline CDR1 and CDR2: MNHEY and SVGAGI. The germline V and J ends were trimmed by 8 bases and 8 bases, with 12 bases remaining between them. The CDR3 region is CASYRTPEAFF. Written as DNA, the CDR3 is TGTGCCAGCTACAGAACACCCGAAGCTTTCTTT.

There are a few counts of this clonotype. The genes are TRBV2 and TRBJ2-4, with D hard to call. The CDR3 covers 14 residues. The V and J ends lost 3 bases and 3 bases respectively, with 9 bases between them. Germline V gives CDR1 SNHLY, CDR2 FYNNEI. The CDR3 loop reads CASSDWSVKNIQYF. The CDR3 DNA reads as TGTGCCAGCAGTGATTGGTCGGTCAAAAACATTCAGTACTTC. Looking up the rest from reference TRBV2 and TRBJ2-4 gives the full variable domain: EPEVTQTPSHQVTQMGQEVILRCVPISNHLYFYWYRQILGQKVEFLVSFYNNEISEKSEIFDDQFSVERPDGSNFTLKIRSTKLEDSAMYFCASSDWSVKNIQYFGAGTRLSVL.

The rearrangement links TRBV28 to TRBJ1-1; D is uncertain. The CDR3 sequence is 12 residues long. Germline CDR1 is MDHEN and CDR2 is SYDVKM. Trimming left V 11 bases short and J 4 bases short, with 14 bases between. CDR3 DNA sequence: TGTGCCGCTGTGTCTTCCCGCACTGAAGCTTTCTTT. Its translation: CAAVSSRTEAFF. The full variable domain, its missing parts supplied by reference TRBV28 and TRBJ1-1, is DVKVTQSSRYLVKRTGEKVFLECVQDMDHENMFWYRQDPGLGLRLIYFSYDVKMKEKGDIPEGYSVSREKKERFSLILESASTNQTSMYLCAAVSSRTEAFFGQGTRLTVV.

This clonotype turned up a few times. This rearrangement joins TRBV5-1 to TRBJ1-2; 11 bases map to TRBD1. Germline assignment: CDR1 SGHRS and CDR2 YFSETQ. This CDR3 is 17 amino acids long. V shed 5 bases and J 2 bases; nucleotides not matched to a gene: 11. The CDR3 loop reads CASSQWTGGVANYGYTF. The CDR3 coding sequence is TGCGCCAGCAGTCAATGGACAGGGGGCGTTGCGAACTATGGCTACACCTTC. Looking up the rest from reference TRBV5-1 and TRBJ1-2 gives the full variable domain: KAGVTQTPRYLIKTRGQQVTLSCSPISGHRSVSWYQQTPGQGLQFLFEYFSETQRNKGNFPGRFSGRQFSNSRSEMNVSTLELGDSALYLCASSQWTGGVANYGYTFGSGTRLTVV.